A selection of T cell receptor beta chains follows, all from one sample in a study of blood T cell repertoires in COVID-19. Profiling relied on immunoSEQ multiplex PCR, and the TCRdb table lists in-frame clones only, not all of them. The repertoire includes about 82,000 clones, roughly three quarters of them detected once, and roughly a third sits in the top ten. What was sequenced was peripheral blood. The receptors shown here come from a man aged 55 to 70 with COVID-19, enrolled during active disease. Both conserved end residues are part of each CDR3. D genes are given only for firm matches. Part of the rows lack a size; the others show once, few, many or a class for expanded clones.

J	D	size	V	DNA	CDR3
TRBJ1-1	NA	NA	TRBV7-9	TGTGCCAGCAGCGTCGGATCAGGGGTCCTCACTGAAGCTTTCTTT	CASSVGSGVLTEAFF
TRBJ2-6	TRBD1	NA	TRBV5-1	TGCGCCAGCAGCTTGGGGACAGGGGGGAGTGGGGCCAACGTCCTGACTTTC	CASSLGTGGSGANVLTF
TRBJ2-1	TRBD2	many	TRBV19	TGTGCCAGTAGTTTACAACCGGGACTAGCGGGAGATGAGCAGTTCTTC	CASSLQPGLAGDEQFF
TRBJ2-4	TRBD2	NA	TRBV19	TGTGCCAGTAGTGCTCGGACTAGCGGAGCCCTAGCCAAAAACATTCAGTACTTC	CASSARTSGALAKNIQYF
TRBJ2-3	TRBD2	NA	TRBV5-1	TGCGCCAGCAGCTTGACTAGCGGGAGCCCCACAGATACGCAGTATTTT	CASSLTSGSPTDTQYF
TRBJ2-7	TRBD2	NA	TRBV4-3	TGCGCCAGCAGCCAAGATATGCTAGCGGGGGCCATATACGAGCAGTACTTC	CASSQDMLAGAIYEQYF
TRBJ2-1	NA	few	TRBV9	TGTGCCAGCAGCGGGACTCGGCGTGGGGAGCAGTTCTTC	CASSGTRRGEQFF
TRBJ1-2	TRBD1	NA	TRBV7-3	TGTGCCAGCAGCCGAACAGGGGATGGCTACACCTTC	CASSRTGDGYTF
TRBJ2-5	NA	NA	TRBV2	TGTGCCAGCAGTGATTGGCGGGGGCCTTTCATTCAGGAGACCCAGTACTTC	CASSDWRGPFIQETQYF
TRBJ2-3	NA	NA	TRBV12-1	TGTGCCACCCCCCTGAACGGGAGTCCCTTTACGCAGTATTTT	CATPLNGSPFTQYF
TRBJ1-2	NA	NA	TRBV5-4	TGTGCCAGCAGCTTGGACAATTTCAATGGCTACACCTTC	CASSLDNFNGYTF
TRBJ1-3	TRBD1	NA	TRBV15	TGTGCCACCAGCAGCCACAGGGGGCCTGGAAACACCATATATTTT	CATSSHRGPGNTIYF
TRBJ1-1	NA	NA	TRBV7-9	TGTGCCAGCAGCCCTGCGGGGGGCACTGAAGCTTTCTTT	CASSPAGGTEAFF
TRBJ2-2	NA	NA	TRBV4-1	TGCGCCAGCAGCCAAGATCCGAGCTACACCGGGGAGCTGTTTTTT	CASSQDPSYTGELFF
TRBJ1-2	NA	NA	TRBV14	TGTGCCAGCAGCCTAGACTCATTGGGCGTCGGCTACACCTTC	CASSLDSLGVGYTF
TRBJ2-3	NA	NA	TRBV5-1	TGCGCCAGCAGCTTCGGTATCACAGATACGCAGTATTTT	CASSFGITDTQYF
TRBJ2-7	TRBD2	NA	TRBV6-5	TGTGCCAGCAGGGGAGCGGGGGAGTCCTACGAGCAGTACTTC	CASRGAGESYEQYF
TRBJ2-5	NA	NA	TRBV7-2	TGTGCCAGCAGCCTAGGACCAGCGGAAGAGACCCAGTACTTC	CASSLGPAEETQYF
TRBJ2-7	NA	NA	TRBV6-2/TRBV6-3	TGTGCCAGCAGTTACCAACTCGAGCAGTACTTC	CASSYQLEQYF
TRBJ2-3	NA	NA	TRBV21-1	TGTGCCAGCAGCAAATGCGGCGGGTGGTCAGGCACAGATACGCAGTATTTT	CASSKCGGWSGTDTQYF
TRBJ1-2	NA	NA	TRBV15	TGTGCCACCAGCAGAGATCGAGGCGCGAACTATGGCTACACCTTC	CATSRDRGANYGYTF
TRBJ2-7	NA	NA	TRBV7-9	TGTGCCAGCAGCCGTCCGGAGCTCGAGCAGTACTTC	CASSRPELEQYF